This T cell receptor beta chain emerged from a study of post-analysis software for immune sequencing data. Study-wide points: Versus controls, multiple sclerosis patients showed significantly lower diversity (normalized Chao1). Patients had higher frequencies than controls of about 5 TRBV segments, including TRBV5-6, TRBV5-1 and TRBV20-1.

There are a few counts of this clonotype. The antigen remains unidentified. TCR beta libraries were prepared from cDNA with unique molecular identifiers. MiXCR was run by TCRdb on the PCR reads, yielding one entry per CDR3 protein. The profile shows approximately 730,000 distinct CDR3 sequences, about half of them singletons. Germline V gene sequence: CDR1 MNHEY, CDR2 SVGEGT. Losses at the gene ends were 2 bases for V and 3 bases for J; bases not matched to a gene: 6. The CDR3 has 18 amino acids. Material: blood. This sequence was found in a girl aged 10 to 17 with multiple sclerosis. This chain uses TRBV6-2 or TRBV6-3 with TRBJ2-3; TRBD2 matches at 15 bases. Here the CDR3 DNA reads TGTGCCAGCAGTTACACGGGACTAGCGGGAGGTTCGACAGATACGCAGTATTTT. This gives the protein CASSYTGLAGGSTDTQYF.